This TCR beta chain comes out of a study of blood T cell repertoires in COVID-19. About the study: COVID-19 samples from acute and convalescent phases originated in the United States, Italy and Spain. Nucleic acid was either cDNA or gDNA, and it came from T cells, B-cell-depleted T cells, or PBMCs.

This CDR3 is 14 amino acids long. The junction had 8 bases not matched to a gene; V was cut back by 4 bases and J by 6 bases. Germline CDR1 SGHRS, CDR2 YFSETQ. Original processing notes: Nucleated cell counts were estimated from reference gene primer amplification. Repertoires were generated with immunoSEQ multiplex PCR, while TCRdb's copy carries only in-frame clones and drops some. The DNA was the basis for D and trimming; V, J and clone size are from that table. The sample includes around 100,000 clones, about 75% of them seen just once. This receptor was identified in a man older than 75 with acute or convalescent COVID-19. The chain employs TRBV5-1 and TRBJ2-7, with TRBD1 identical over 9 bases. The sequenced sample was peripheral blood. CDR3 region: CASSEVGQGGEQYF. The CDR3 nucleotides read TGCGCCAGCAGCGAGGTGGGACAGGGCGGCGAGCAGTACTTC. The full variable domain, with the rest looked up from reference TRBV5-1 and TRBJ2-7, is KAGVTQTPRYLIKTRGQQVTLSCSPISGHRSVSWYQQTPGQGLQFLFEYFSETQRNKGNFPGRFSGRQFSNSRSEMNVSTLELGDSALYLCASSEVGQGGEQYFGPGTRLTVT.